This T cell receptor (beta chain) came from a study of shared clonotypes between healthy human individuals. Overall study context: The study used three CD4 naive, three CD4 memory, two CD8 naive and one CD8 memory plate per donor.

Study outcomes and limitations: The diversity represented, both genetic and in exposure history, was limited by few donors.

The germline CDR1 and CDR2 sequences are WNHNN and SYGVQD (reference sequence). Trimming removed 6 bases at V and 5 bases at J, with 8 bases between. This CDR3 contains 11 residues. Comments on this clone: Its antigen is not identified.

The table came from immunoSEQ multiplex PCR; TCRdb's copy has only in-frame clones and leaves some out. The sample comprises roughly 2.5 million clones, around 94% of which are singletons, and under 0.15% rests with the top ten. The clonotype originates from a man aged 18 to 29 in good health. This chain joins TRBV10-1 and TRBJ2-7; possible D gene TRBD2, 5 bases. Material for sequencing was naive CD4+ T cells sorted from blood. Subset noted: CD45RA+ positively selected. The CDR3 is CASSDGDEQYF. In nucleotides, the CDR3 is TGCGCCAGCAGCGACGGGGACGAGCAGTACTTC.